The 2 T cell receptor beta chains listed next were all sequenced from one sample in a study of OX40 agonist ivuxolimab in advanced cancers. TCRdb keeps only in-frame clones here, not all; method: immunoSEQ multiplex PCR. There are 78,000 or so clones in the sample; 70% to 90% occur only once, and roughly a sixth lies in the top ten. Sequenced material: CD4+ or CD8+ T cells sorted from blood, taken in a trial of the OX40 agonist ivuxolimab. The receptors come from an adult with an advanced solid tumor such as melanoma, head and neck, liver or kidney cancer.

This rearrangement joins TRBV19 to TRBJ1-1; maybe TRBD1 (6 bases). CDR3 size: 14 residues. V was clipped by 3 bases and J by 2 bases, with 10 bases between them. Germline CDR1 reads LNHDA; CDR2 reads SQIVND (reference sequence). CDR3 in amino acids: CASSMGAVNTEAFF. The DNA of the CDR3 is TGTGCCAGTAGTATGGGGGCGGTCAACACTGAAGCTTTCTTT.

This clone was counted between two and nine times. The V and J genes are TRBV18 and TRBJ1-5; unclear D gene. This CDR3 is 16 amino acids long. CDR1 KGHSH and CDR2 LQKENI come from the germline V gene. With 1 base removed from V and 0 bases from J, the gap between germline ends came to 10 bases. CDR3: CASSPRADSSNQPQHF. DNA of the CDR3: TGTGCCAGCTCACCACGCGCAGATAGTAGCAATCAGCCCCAGCATTTT.